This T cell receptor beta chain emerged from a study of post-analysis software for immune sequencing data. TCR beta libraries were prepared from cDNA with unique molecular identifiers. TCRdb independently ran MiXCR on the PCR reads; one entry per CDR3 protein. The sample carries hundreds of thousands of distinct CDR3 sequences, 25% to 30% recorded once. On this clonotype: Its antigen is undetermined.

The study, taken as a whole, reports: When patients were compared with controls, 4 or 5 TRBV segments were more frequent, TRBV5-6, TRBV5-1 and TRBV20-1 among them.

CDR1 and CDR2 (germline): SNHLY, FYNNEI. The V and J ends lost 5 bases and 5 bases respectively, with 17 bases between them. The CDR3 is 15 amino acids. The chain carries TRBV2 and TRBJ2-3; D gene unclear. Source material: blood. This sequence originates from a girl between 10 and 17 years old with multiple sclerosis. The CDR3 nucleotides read TGTGCCAGCAGTTCGATGGGTACTGGCGGAGATACGCAGTATTTT. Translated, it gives CASSSMGTGGDTQYF. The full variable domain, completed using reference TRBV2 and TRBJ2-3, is EPEVTQTPSHQVTQMGQEVILRCVPISNHLYFYWYRQILGQKVEFLVSFYNNEISEKSEIFDDQFSVERPDGSNFTLKIRSTKLEDSAMYFCASSSMGTGGDTQYFGPGTRLTVL.